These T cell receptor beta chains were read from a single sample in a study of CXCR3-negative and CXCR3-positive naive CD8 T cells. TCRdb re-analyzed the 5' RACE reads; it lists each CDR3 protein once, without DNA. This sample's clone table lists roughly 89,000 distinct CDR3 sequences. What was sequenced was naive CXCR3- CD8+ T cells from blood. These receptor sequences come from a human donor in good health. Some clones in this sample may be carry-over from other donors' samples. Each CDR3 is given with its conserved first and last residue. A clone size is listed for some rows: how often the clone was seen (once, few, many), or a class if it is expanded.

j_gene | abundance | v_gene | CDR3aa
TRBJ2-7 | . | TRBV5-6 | CASSYGGGGSYEQYF
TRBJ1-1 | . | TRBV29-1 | CSVPRGGGTEAFF
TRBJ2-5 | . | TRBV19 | CASSILLRGAGETQYF
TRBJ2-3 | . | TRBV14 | CASSQGGLASGTDTQYF
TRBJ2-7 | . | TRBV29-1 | CSVEGGDSYEQYF
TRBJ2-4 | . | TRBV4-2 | CASSPEAGGLKNIQYF
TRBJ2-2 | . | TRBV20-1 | CSAYRDKNTGELFF
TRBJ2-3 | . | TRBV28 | CASSSNTAGGTLSTDTQYF
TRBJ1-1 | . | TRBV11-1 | CASSPHYDLNTEALF
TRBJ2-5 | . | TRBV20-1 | CRARAGAGETQYF
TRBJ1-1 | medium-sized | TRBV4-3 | CASTRDRGLNTEAFF
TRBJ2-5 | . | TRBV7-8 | CASSTAGAAQYF
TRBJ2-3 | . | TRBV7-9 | CASSPRDRGGQYF
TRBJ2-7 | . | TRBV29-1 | CSVLFGMGNEQYF
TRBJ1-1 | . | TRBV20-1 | CSARDLGGVNFEAFF
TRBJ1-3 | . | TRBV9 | CASSVEGTDGNTIYF
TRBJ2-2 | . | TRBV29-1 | CSVNSFANTGELFF
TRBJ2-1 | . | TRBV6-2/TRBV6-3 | CASSRPSYLAGGAEVDSYNEQFF
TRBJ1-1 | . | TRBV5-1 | CASSIDRWNTEAFF
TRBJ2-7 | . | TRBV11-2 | CASSFGTGTSLSYEQYF
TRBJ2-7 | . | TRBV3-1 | CASSQEDLRDEQYF
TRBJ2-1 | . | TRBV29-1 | CSVDGSSYNEQFF
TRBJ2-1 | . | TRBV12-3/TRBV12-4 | CASSSGLDERFF
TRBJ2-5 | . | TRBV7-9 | CASSLGGPKETQYF
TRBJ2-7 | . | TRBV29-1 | CSVEEGASSEQYF
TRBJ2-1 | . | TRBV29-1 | CSVWNRGHEQFF
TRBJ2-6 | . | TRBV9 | CASSVYRTESSGANVLTF
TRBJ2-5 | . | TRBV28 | CASSQAGSGQETQYF
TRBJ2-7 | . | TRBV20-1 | CSARGDRDYEQYF
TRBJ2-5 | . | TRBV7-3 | CASSITSGAQETQYF
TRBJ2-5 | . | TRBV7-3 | CASGGGTTQETQYF
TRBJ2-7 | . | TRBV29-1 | CSASSSGEFYEQYF